A selection of T cell receptor beta chains follows, all from one sample in a study of PD-1 blockade in classical Hodgkin lymphoma. Method: immunoSEQ multiplex PCR; TCRdb's copy keeps in-frame clones and lacks some. The repertoire holds tens of thousands of clones, with approximately 70% as singletons. Material: peripheral blood mononuclear cells (PBMCs), obtained before the fourth cycle of nivolumab. Receptors originate from a human donor with classical Hodgkin lymphoma. The CDR3 runs from the conserved cysteine through the conserved F or W. Fields, in order: clone size, D gene, J gene, V gene, CDR3 DNA, CDR3 protein. D genes are given only for firm matches. Only some rows state a clone size, as once, few, many or a class for expanded clones.

clone_size: few; d_call: TRBD2; j_call: TRBJ2-1; v_call: TRBV9; cdr3_nt: TGTGCCAGCAGCGAGACAAGCGGGGTCAATGAGCAGTTCTTC; cdr3_aa: CASSETSGVNEQFF
clone_size: .; d_call: .; j_call: TRBJ2-7; v_call: TRBV29-1; cdr3_nt: TGCAGCGTTGAAGGGTCCGGGACCTACGAGCAGTACTTC; cdr3_aa: CSVEGSGTYEQYF
clone_size: .; d_call: .; j_call: TRBJ1-1; v_call: TRBV7-6; cdr3_nt: TGTGCCAGCAGCTCCGCCCATTCTGAAGCTTTCTTT; cdr3_aa: CASSSAHSEAFF
clone_size: few; d_call: .; j_call: TRBJ2-7; v_call: TRBV2; cdr3_nt: TGTGCCAGCAGTGAAGGGGCTAGAGAGTCCTACGAGCAGTACTTC; cdr3_aa: CASSEGARESYEQYF
clone_size: .; d_call: TRBD2; j_call: TRBJ2-5; v_call: TRBV7-2; cdr3_nt: TGTGCCAGCAGCCGACCGGGGAGCGGGAAGGAGACCCAGTACTTC; cdr3_aa: CASSRPGSGKETQYF
clone_size: .; d_call: TRBD2; j_call: TRBJ2-1; v_call: TRBV10-3; cdr3_nt: TGTGCCATCAGTGAATTTGTAGGGGTAGCGGGGGTTGGTGAGCAGTTCTTC; cdr3_aa: CAISEFVGVAGVGEQFF
clone_size: .; d_call: TRBD2; j_call: TRBJ2-7; v_call: TRBV5-4; cdr3_nt: TGTGCCAGCAGCTTGGTAGGCGGGAGGGCCACCTACGAGCAGTACTTC; cdr3_aa: CASSLVGGRATYEQYF
clone_size: .; d_call: .; j_call: TRBJ2-1; v_call: TRBV5-6; cdr3_nt: TGTGCCAGCAGTTCCGGGGGTGGGAGGCAGTTCTTC; cdr3_aa: CASSSGGGRQFF
clone_size: .; d_call: .; j_call: TRBJ1-1; v_call: TRBV7-3; cdr3_nt: TGTGCCAGCAGCCCCGCAGTGAACACTGAAGCTTTCTTT; cdr3_aa: CASSPAVNTEAFF
clone_size: .; d_call: TRBD1; j_call: TRBJ1-2; v_call: TRBV7-8; cdr3_nt: TGTGCCAGCAGCCCGCTCCAGGGGGGAACGAAGAATTATGGCTACACCTTC; cdr3_aa: CASSPLQGGTKNYGYTF
clone_size: .; d_call: .; j_call: TRBJ2-3; v_call: TRBV7-9; cdr3_nt: TGTGCCAGCAGCCCGACGACTGCCTTGAGCACAGATACGCAGTATTTT; cdr3_aa: CASSPTTALSTDTQYF
clone_size: .; d_call: .; j_call: TRBJ2-3; v_call: TRBV6-4; cdr3_nt: TGTGCCAGCAGTGACCAGAAGGTTGCAGATACGCAGTATTTT; cdr3_aa: CASSDQKVADTQYF
clone_size: .; d_call: TRBD1; j_call: TRBJ1-1; v_call: TRBV6-6; cdr3_nt: TGTGCCAGCAGTTACTCGACGGACAGGGCGGCGACTGAAGCTTTCTTT; cdr3_aa: CASSYSTDRAATEAFF
clone_size: once; d_call: .; j_call: TRBJ2-7; v_call: TRBV7-8; cdr3_nt: TGTGCCAGCAGCCCCCTGGCCCCTTACGAGCAGTACTTC; cdr3_aa: CASSPLAPYEQYF
clone_size: .; d_call: .; j_call: TRBJ2-7; v_call: TRBV6-5; cdr3_nt: TGTGCCAGCAGCACTGGGGGCTGGGGATACGAGCAGTACTTC; cdr3_aa: CASSTGGWGYEQYF
clone_size: few; d_call: TRBD2; j_call: TRBJ2-1; v_call: TRBV7-6; cdr3_nt: TGTGCCAGCAGCTTATTGGGGACTAGCGGGAGTAGGGGCGGCGATGAGCAGTTCTTC; cdr3_aa: CASSLLGTSGSRGGDEQFF
clone_size: .; d_call: .; j_call: TRBJ2-1; v_call: TRBV29-1; cdr3_nt: TGCAGCGTTGGCCCGAGAGGCTCCTACAATGAGCAGTTCTTC; cdr3_aa: CSVGPRGSYNEQFF
clone_size: .; d_call: TRBD1; j_call: TRBJ1-4; v_call: TRBV4-1; cdr3_nt: TGCGCCAGCAGTCTTTTCTTCCCCGGGACAGGGAGATCAACTAATGAAAAACTGTTTTTT; cdr3_aa: CASSLFFPGTGRSTNEKLFF
clone_size: .; d_call: .; j_call: TRBJ1-1; v_call: TRBV15; cdr3_nt: TGTGCCACCAGCAGAGATTATGGGCCGGGCACTGAAGCTTTCTTT; cdr3_aa: CATSRDYGPGTEAFF
clone_size: .; d_call: .; j_call: TRBJ1-1; v_call: TRBV10-3; cdr3_nt: TGTGCCATCAGGGACAGCGACAGGTTTGAAGCTTTCTTT; cdr3_aa: CAIRDSDRFEAFF
clone_size: .; d_call: TRBD1; j_call: TRBJ1-2; v_call: TRBV5-4; cdr3_nt: TGTGCCAGCAGCTTGAAGGGTGACAGGGGGGCTAACTATGGCTACACCTTC; cdr3_aa: CASSLKGDRGANYGYTF
clone_size: .; d_call: TRBD2; j_call: TRBJ2-7; v_call: TRBV9; cdr3_nt: TGTGCCAGCGGCGCGGGAGGGGAGGGTCCCTACGAGCAGTACTTC; cdr3_aa: CASGAGGEGPYEQYF
clone_size: .; d_call: .; j_call: TRBJ2-1; v_call: TRBV7-8; cdr3_nt: TGTGCCAGCAGCCCCCGTCAGTTCGGGGCCGTCAGCTCCTACAATGAGCAGTTCTTC; cdr3_aa: CASSPRQFGAVSSYNEQFF
clone_size: .; d_call: .; j_call: TRBJ2-7; v_call: TRBV29-1; cdr3_nt: TGCAGCGTTGAATCTTACAGGGAGTCGGACTACGAGCAGTACTTC; cdr3_aa: CSVESYRESDYEQYF
clone_size: .; d_call: .; j_call: TRBJ2-6; v_call: TRBV27; cdr3_nt: TGTGCCAGCAGTTTAAGAAGCACGAGCTCTGGGGCCAACGTCCTGACTTTC; cdr3_aa: CASSLRSTSSGANVLTF
clone_size: few; d_call: .; j_call: TRBJ2-7; v_call: TRBV15; cdr3_nt: TGTGCCACCAGCAGAGATGGGGCAGACTACGAGCAGTACTTC; cdr3_aa: CATSRDGADYEQYF
clone_size: .; d_call: TRBD1; j_call: TRBJ2-3; v_call: TRBV13; cdr3_nt: TGTGCCAGCAGACCTACTCCGGGACAGGGCCTTCCGGATACGCAGTATTTT; cdr3_aa: CASRPTPGQGLPDTQYF
clone_size: few; d_call: .; j_call: TRBJ1-2; v_call: TRBV27; cdr3_nt: TGTGCCAGCAGTTTATCGATCGGGGGTGGCTACACCTTC; cdr3_aa: CASSLSIGGGYTF
clone_size: .; d_call: TRBD1; j_call: TRBJ1-1; v_call: TRBV27; cdr3_nt: TGTGCCAGCAGTTCCTCGGACAGGGGGAGGGAAGCTTTCTTT; cdr3_aa: CASSSSDRGREAFF